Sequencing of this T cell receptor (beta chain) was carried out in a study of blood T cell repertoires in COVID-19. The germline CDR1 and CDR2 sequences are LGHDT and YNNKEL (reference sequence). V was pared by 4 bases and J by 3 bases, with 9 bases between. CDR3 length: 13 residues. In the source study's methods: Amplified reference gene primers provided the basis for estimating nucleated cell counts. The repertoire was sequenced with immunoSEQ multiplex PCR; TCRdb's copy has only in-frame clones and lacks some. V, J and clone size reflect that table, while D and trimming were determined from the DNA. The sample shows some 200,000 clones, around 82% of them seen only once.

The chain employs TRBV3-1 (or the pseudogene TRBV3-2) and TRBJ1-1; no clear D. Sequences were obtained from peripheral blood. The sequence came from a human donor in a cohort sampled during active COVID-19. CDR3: CASSPFRDTEAFF. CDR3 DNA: TGTGCCAGCAGCCCCTTTCGGGACACTGAAGCTTTCTTT.